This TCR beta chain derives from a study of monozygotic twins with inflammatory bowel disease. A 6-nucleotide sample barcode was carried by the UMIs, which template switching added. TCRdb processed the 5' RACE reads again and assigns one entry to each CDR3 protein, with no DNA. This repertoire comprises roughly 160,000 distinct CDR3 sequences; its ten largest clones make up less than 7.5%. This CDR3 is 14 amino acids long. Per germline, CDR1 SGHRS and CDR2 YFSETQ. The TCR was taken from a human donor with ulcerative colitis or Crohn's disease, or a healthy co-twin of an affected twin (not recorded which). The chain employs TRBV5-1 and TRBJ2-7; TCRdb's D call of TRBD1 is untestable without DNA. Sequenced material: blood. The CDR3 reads CASTGTGGKYEQYF.